The 19 T cell receptor beta chains presented below share a single source sample, sequenced in a study of human T cells and chemical hapten exposure. Time point defined: patch test 2, 6 weeks after DPC sensitization. Specified treatment: therapeutic diphenylcyclopropenone sensitization with weekly scalp DPC. TCRdb ran MiXCR on the RACE reads and lists one entry per CDR3 protein. The table shows over 60,000 distinct CDR3 sequences, with approximately 10% occurring only once. The source material was whole blood, sampled in connection with sensitization to the hapten diphenylcyclopropenone (DPC). These receptor sequences come from a woman aged 50 to 60 with alopecia areata. Some clones in this sample may be carry-over from other donors' samples.

This clonotype was seen ten or more times. The chain joins TRBV20-1 to TRBJ1-1; TRBD1 is a possible D gene (5 bases). The V and J ends lost 7 bases and 11 bases respectively, with 20 bases between them. Germline V lookup: CDR1 DFQATT, CDR2 SNEGSKA (reference sequence). This CDR3 is built from 12 residues. CDR3 nucleotides: TGCAGTGAAAGGCCAGGGTCCCGGGGGGCTTTCTTT. It codes for CSERPGSRGAFF.

This clonotype was seen repeatedly, ten times or more. The CDR3 nucleotides read TGTGCCAGCAGCTTAGCAAGCGGGGCTAGCACAGATACGCAGTATTTT. Translation gives CASSLASGASTDTQYF. This rearrangement joins TRBV7-2 to TRBJ2-3; 7 nucleotides line up with TRBD2. Germline V gene lookup returns CDR1 SGHTA and CDR2 FQGNSA. The junction had 3 bases not matched to a gene; V was cut back by 0 bases and J by 0 bases. This CDR3 comprises 16 residues. The entire variable domain, with the rest obtained from reference TRBV7-2 and TRBJ2-3, is as follows: GAGVSQSPSNKVTEKGKDVELRCDPISGHTALYWYRQSLGQGLEFLIYFQGNSAPDKSGLPSDRFSAERTGGSVSTLTIQRTQQEDSAVYLCASSLASGASTDTQYFGPGTRLTVL.

V is TRBV2 and J is TRBJ1-2; D not certain. The ends were cut back, 3 bases at V and 0 bases at J, with 5 bases in the middle. CDR3 size: 13 residues. Per germline, CDR1 SNHLY and CDR2 FYNNEI. The CDR3 region has the DNA TGTGCCAGCAGTGACATAGCTAACTATGGCTACACCTTC. It specifies CASSDIANYGYTF.

This clonotype occurred a few times. The chain couples TRBV20-1 to TRBJ2-5; D is perhaps TRBD1 (5 bases). The CDR3 sequence is 15 residues long. V was shortened by 0 bases and J by 2 bases, with 13 bases between the two germline ends. Per germline, CDR1 DFQATT and CDR2 SNEGSKA (reference sequence). The CDR3 DNA reads as TGCAGTGCTAGAGAGAACAGGATTGTACAAGAGACCCAGTACTTC. Translating gives CSARENRIVQETQYF.

This clonotype was counted only a few times. The CDR3 DNA follows: TGCAGTGCTAGCGGGGGCCGGGCCTACGAGCAGTACTTC. It is translated as CSASGGRAYEQYF. V is TRBV20-1 and J is TRBJ2-7; D possibly matches TRBD1 or TRBD2 (6 bases each). Germline V gene sequence: CDR1 DFQATT, CDR2 SNEGSKA (reference sequence). Trimming took 3 bases from V and 2 from J, leaving 11 bases between them. CDR3 length equals 13 residues.

V and J are TRBV21-1 and TRBJ2-5; the table's TRBD1 call for D was not verified on the DNA. TRBV21-1 is a pseudogene locus. The CDR3 consists of 17 residues. The CDR3 DNA sequence: TGTGCCAGCTGCATCGGGACAGGGGCCGGACAGCAAGAGACCCAGTACTTC. Its protein product is CASCIGTGAGQQETQYF.

Turning to this clonotype: A clone one base away is much larger, so this may be a read error. V usage is TRBV11-2 and J usage is TRBJ2-3; tentatively, D is TRBD1 (5 bases). The CDR3 is made up of 15 amino acids. CDR1 and CDR2 from the germline V gene are SGHAT and FQNNGV. The CDR3, as DNA: TGTGTCAGCAGCTTAGCTCCACAGGCTTACGATACGCAGTATTTT. This codes for CVSSLAPQAYDTQYF.

This clonotype was recorded at least ten times. The chain employs TRBV29-1 and TRBJ1-1, with D possibly matching TRBD1 (6 bases). The CDR3 spans 17 residues. Germline-derived CDR1 and CDR2 are SQVTM and ANQGSEA. Trimming cost V 2 bases and J 0 bases, with 19 bases left between them. CDR3 amino acids: CSVESMAGDVLNTEAFF. CDR3 nucleotide sequence: TGCAGCGTTGAATCGATGGCAGGGGATGTGCTGAACACTGAAGCTTTCTTT.

This clonotype was seen many times. V usage is TRBV21-1 and J usage is TRBJ2-2; TRBD2 is the table's D call and was not checked against the DNA. TRBV21-1 is given as a pseudogene. The CDR3 length is 19 residues. In DNA form, the CDR3 reads TGTGCCAGCAGGCCAGGGGGACCGGGACTAGCGACCCAAACCGGGGAGCTGTTTTTT. It translates to CASRPGGPGLATQTGELFF.

There are a few counts of this clonotype. The CDR3, as DNA: TGTGCCAGCAGCGAGACAGGGCGGGACACTGAAGCTTTCTTT. It specifies CASSETGRDTEAFF. The rearrangement uses TRBV7-3 and TRBJ1-1, with 7 bases fitting TRBD1. This CDR3 has 14 residues. The V gene's germline CDR1 is SGHTA and CDR2 FQGTGA. J was trimmed by 3 bases and V by 5 bases; bases with no gene match: 6.

Ten or more counts support this clonotype. The rearrangement uses TRBV20-1 and TRBJ2-7, with 8 bases that match TRBD2. The V gene end was trimmed by 3 bases and the J gene end by 2 bases; junction bases not matched to a gene: 9. This CDR3 region has 15 residues. Germline V gives CDR1 DFQATT, CDR2 SNEGSKA (reference sequence). As DNA, the CDR3 is TGCAGTGCTAGCCGACCGGGACTAGAAGCCTACGAGCAGTACTTC. Translation gives CSASRPGLEAYEQYF.

This chain uses TRBV11-2 with TRBJ2-5; possible D gene TRBD2, 6 bases. Trimming took 4 bases from V and 2 from J, leaving 8 bases between them. CDR1 is SGHAT, CDR2 FQNNGV, per germline. The CDR3 sequence is 13 residues long. The CDR3 DNA sequence: TGTGCCAGCAGCTCGGGACTTCAAGAGACCCAGTACTTC. Residues: CASSSGLQETQYF. Full variable domain (remainder filled in from reference TRBV11-2 and TRBJ2-5): EAGVAQSPRYKIIEKRQSVAFWCNPISGHATLYWYQQILGQGPKLLIQFQNNGVVDDSQLPKDRFSAERLKGVDSTLKIQPAKLEDSAVYLCASSSGLQETQYFGPGTRLLVL.

In this sample, this clonotype turned up a few times. The rearrangement joins TRBV25-1 to TRBJ2-3, with TRBD1 as a possible D gene (5 bases). V shed 3 bases and J shed 5 bases, with 12 bases lying between them. CDR3 size: 14 residues. The germline CDR1 and CDR2 sequences are MGHDK and SYGVNS. CDR3 residues: CASSEVNRGDTQYF. CDR3 coding DNA: TGTGCCAGCAGTGAGGTCAATAGGGGAGATACGCAGTATTTT.

This clonotype has ten or more counts. The chain carries TRBV18 and TRBJ2-7; D remains unclear. The germline gives CDR1 KGHSH, CDR2 LQKENI. Trimming left V 3 bases short and J 2 bases short, with 8 bases between. The length of the CDR3 is 13 residues. CDR3 sequence (DNA): TGTGCCAGCTCACCTCAAGATCCCTACGAGCAGTACTTC. Residues: CASSPQDPYEQYF. Supplemented by reference TRBV18 and TRBJ2-7, the full variable domain reads NAGVMQNPRHLVRRRGQEARLRCSPMKGHSHVYWYRQLPEEGLKFMVYLQKENIIDESGMPKERFSAEFPKEGPSILRIQQVVRGDSAAYFCASSPQDPYEQYFGPGTRLTVT.

Many counts were recorded for this clonotype. This sequence joins TRBV19 and TRBJ2-3, with 14 nucleotides matching TRBD2. CDR3 size: 18 residues. J gave up 3 bases and V 7 bases, and 12 bases lay outside the gene matches. CDR1 and CDR2 (germline): LNHDA, SQIVND (reference sequence). As DNA, the CDR3 is TGTGCCAGTACCATCGGGGGACTAGCGGGAGTCGGAACAGATACGCAGTATTTT. It specifies CASTIGGLAGVGTDTQYF.

This clonotype was observed many times. The rearrangement uses TRBV19 and TRBJ1-5, with D possibly being TRBD1 (6 bases). The CDR3 is 14 residues long. Trimming shortened V by 4 bases and J by 1 base, and 8 bases separated the two germline ends. Per the germline V gene, CDR1 is LNHDA and CDR2 is SQIVND (reference sequence). Written as DNA, the CDR3 is TGTGCCAGTAGTAAAACAGGGAGCAATCAGCCCCAGCATTTT. Protein product: CASSKTGSNQPQHF.

DNA of the CDR3: TGTGCCAGCAGCTTGACCGGGGGCACGGGGGAGACCCAGTACTTC. It encodes CASSLTGGTGETQYF. The chain couples TRBV5-6 to TRBJ2-5; either TRBD1 or TRBD2 may supply D (6 bases each). The germline V gene has CDR1 SGHDT and CDR2 YYEEEE. V was pared by 1 base and J by 5 bases, with 15 bases between. CDR3 size: 15 residues.

This clonotype was counted between two and nine times. The chain carries TRBV29-1 and TRBJ2-7, with a tentative D call TRBD1 (6 bases). Germline V lookup: CDR1 SQVTM, CDR2 ANQGSEA. CDR3 length: 13 amino acids. V dropped 5 bases and J dropped 2 bases, with 13 bases sitting between them. This chain's CDR3 is CSVSTGSPYEQYF. The CDR3 DNA reads TGCAGCGTTTCGACAGGCTCCCCCTACGAGCAGTACTTC.

J is TRBJ1-5 and V is TRBV3-1, with D unresolved. Germline assignment: CDR1 LGHDT and CDR2 YNNKEL (reference sequence). Deletions cut 1 base from V and 7 bases from J, with 5 bases between. There are 12 residues in the CDR3. Written as DNA, the CDR3 is TGTGCCAGCAGCCAAGCTGGGCAGCCCCAGCATTTT. Protein product: CASSQAGQPQHF.